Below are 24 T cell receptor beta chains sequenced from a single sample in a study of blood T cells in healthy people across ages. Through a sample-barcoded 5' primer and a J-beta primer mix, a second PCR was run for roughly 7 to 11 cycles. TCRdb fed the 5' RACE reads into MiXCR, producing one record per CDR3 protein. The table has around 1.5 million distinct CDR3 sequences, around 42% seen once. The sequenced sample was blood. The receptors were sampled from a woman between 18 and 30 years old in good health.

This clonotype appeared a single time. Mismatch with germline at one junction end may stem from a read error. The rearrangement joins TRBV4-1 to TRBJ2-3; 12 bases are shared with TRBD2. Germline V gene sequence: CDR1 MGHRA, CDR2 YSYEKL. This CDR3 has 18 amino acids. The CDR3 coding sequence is TGCGCCTGCAGCCAAGACACCGGGACTAGCGGGCTCACAGATACGCAGTATTTT. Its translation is CACSQDTGTSGLTDTQYF.

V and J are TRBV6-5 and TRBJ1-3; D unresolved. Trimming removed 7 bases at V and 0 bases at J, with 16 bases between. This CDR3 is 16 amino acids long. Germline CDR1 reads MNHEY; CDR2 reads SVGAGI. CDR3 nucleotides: TGTGCCAGCACCCCGACCTCGGGGTACTCTGGAAACACCATATATTTT. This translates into CASTPTSGYSGNTIYF.

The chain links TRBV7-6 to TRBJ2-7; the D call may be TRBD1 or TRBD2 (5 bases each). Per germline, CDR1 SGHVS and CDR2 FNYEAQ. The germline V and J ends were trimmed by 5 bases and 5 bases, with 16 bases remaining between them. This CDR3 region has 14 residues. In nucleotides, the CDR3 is TGTGCCAGCAGCGTCCAATCGGGGCCGAACGAGCAGTACTTC. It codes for CASSVQSGPNEQYF.

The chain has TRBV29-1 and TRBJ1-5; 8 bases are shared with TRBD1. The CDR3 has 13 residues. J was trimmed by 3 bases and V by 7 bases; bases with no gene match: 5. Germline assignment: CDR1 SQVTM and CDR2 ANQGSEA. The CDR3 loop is CSAVGQANQPQHF. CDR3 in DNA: TGCAGCGCAGTGGGACAGGCCAATCAGCCCCAGCATTTT.

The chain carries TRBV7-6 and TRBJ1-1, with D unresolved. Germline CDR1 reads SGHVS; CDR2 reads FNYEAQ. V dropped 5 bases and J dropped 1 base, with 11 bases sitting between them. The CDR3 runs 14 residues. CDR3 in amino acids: CASSPGSSNTEAFF. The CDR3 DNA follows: TGTGCCAGCAGCCCGGGGAGCTCGAACACTGAAGCTTTCTTT.

The CDR3 protein is CASSLGVVSGDKNIQYF. CDR3 sequence (DNA): TGTGCCAGCAGCTTGGGCGTCGTTAGCGGGGATAAAAACATTCAGTACTTC. The chain carries TRBV11-2 and TRBJ2-4; the match to TRBD2 covers 8 bases. CDR1 and CDR2 (germline): SGHAT, FQNNGV. V lost 3 bases to trimming and J lost 4 bases; unmatched junction nucleotides: 11. The CDR3 extends over 17 amino acids. Complete variable domain (other parts from reference TRBV11-2 and TRBJ2-4): EAGVAQSPRYKIIEKRQSVAFWCNPISGHATLYWYQQILGQGPKLLIQFQNNGVVDDSQLPKDRFSAERLKGVDSTLKIQPAKLEDSAVYLCASSLGVVSGDKNIQYFGAGTRLSVL.

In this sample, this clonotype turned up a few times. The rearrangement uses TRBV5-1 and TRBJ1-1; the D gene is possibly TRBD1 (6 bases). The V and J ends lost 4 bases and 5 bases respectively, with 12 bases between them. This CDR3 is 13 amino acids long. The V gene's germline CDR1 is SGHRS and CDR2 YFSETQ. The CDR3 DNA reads TGCGCCAGCAGCGTGGACAGACTGACTGAAGCTTTCTTT. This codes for CASSVDRLTEAFF.

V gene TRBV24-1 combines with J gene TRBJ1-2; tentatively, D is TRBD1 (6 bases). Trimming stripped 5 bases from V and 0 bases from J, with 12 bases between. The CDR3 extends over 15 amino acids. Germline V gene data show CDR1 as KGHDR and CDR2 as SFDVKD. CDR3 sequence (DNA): TGTGCCACCAGTGGTATACAGGGATCTAACTATGGCTACACCTTC. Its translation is CATSGIQGSNYGYTF.

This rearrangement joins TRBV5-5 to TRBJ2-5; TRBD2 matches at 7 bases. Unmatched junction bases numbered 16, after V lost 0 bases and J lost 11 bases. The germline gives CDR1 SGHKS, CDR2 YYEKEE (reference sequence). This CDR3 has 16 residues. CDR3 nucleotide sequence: TGTGCCAGCAGCTTGGAAACGGGAGGCGCCTACAATGAGCAGTACTTC. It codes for CASSLETGGAYNEQYF.

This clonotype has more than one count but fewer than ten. CDR3 loop: CAWSDNYEQYF. CDR3 DNA sequence: TGTGCCTGGAGTGATAACTACGAGCAGTACTTC. The gene calls are TRBV30 and TRBJ2-7, with no clear D. V lost 1 base and J 3 bases, leaving 4 bases between the germline ends. The CDR3 runs to 11 residues. Germline V gives CDR1 GTSNPN, CDR2 SVGIG (reference sequence).

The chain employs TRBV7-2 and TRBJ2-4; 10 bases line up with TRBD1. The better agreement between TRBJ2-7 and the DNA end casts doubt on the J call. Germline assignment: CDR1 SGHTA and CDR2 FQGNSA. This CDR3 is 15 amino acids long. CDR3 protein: CASSSRDRGSHEQYF. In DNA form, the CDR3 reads TGTGCCAGCAGCTCCCGGGACAGGGGTTCCCACGAGCAGTACTTC.

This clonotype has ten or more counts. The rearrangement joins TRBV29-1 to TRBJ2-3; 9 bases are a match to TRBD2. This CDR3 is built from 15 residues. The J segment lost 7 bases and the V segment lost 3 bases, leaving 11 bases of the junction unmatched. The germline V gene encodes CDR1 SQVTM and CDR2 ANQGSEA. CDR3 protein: CSVDGDSGGQYTQYF. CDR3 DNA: TGCAGCGTTGATGGGGACAGCGGGGGGCAGTATACGCAGTATTTT.

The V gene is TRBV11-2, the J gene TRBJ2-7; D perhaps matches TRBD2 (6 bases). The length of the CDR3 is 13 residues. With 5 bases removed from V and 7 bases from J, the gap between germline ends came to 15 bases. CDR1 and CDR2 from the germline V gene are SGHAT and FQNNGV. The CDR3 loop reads CASSALTAGEQYF. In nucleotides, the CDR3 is TGTGCCAGCAGCGCCCTTACAGCGGGTGAGCAGTACTTC.

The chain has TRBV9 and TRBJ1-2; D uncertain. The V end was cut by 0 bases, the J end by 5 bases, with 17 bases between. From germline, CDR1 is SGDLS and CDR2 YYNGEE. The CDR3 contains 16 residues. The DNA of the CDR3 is TGTGCCAGCAGCGTAGAACTACAGATGAGGCTTTATGGCTACACCTTC. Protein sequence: CASSVELQMRLYGYTF.

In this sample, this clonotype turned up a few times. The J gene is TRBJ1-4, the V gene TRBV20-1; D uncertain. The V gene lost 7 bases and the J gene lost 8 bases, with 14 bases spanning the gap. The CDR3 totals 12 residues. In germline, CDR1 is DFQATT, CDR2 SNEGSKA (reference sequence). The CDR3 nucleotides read TGCAGTGTCTCACCGCGAAGGGAAAAACTGTTTTTT. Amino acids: CSVSPRREKLFF.

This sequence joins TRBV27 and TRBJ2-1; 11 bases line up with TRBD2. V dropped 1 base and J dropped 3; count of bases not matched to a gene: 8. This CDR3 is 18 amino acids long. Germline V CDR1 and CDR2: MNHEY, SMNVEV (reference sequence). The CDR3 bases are TGTGCCAGCAGTTTATTACGGACTAGCGGGTCCTACTACAATGAGCAGTTCTTC. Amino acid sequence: CASSLLRTSGSYYNEQFF.

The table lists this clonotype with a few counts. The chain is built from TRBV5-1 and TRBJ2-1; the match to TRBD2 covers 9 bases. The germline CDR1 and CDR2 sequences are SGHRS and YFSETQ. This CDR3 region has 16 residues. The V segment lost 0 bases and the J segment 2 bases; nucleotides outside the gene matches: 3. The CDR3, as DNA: TGCGCCAGCAGCTTGGACCGCGGGAGGGCCTACAATGAGCAGTTCTTC. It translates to CASSLDRGRAYNEQFF.

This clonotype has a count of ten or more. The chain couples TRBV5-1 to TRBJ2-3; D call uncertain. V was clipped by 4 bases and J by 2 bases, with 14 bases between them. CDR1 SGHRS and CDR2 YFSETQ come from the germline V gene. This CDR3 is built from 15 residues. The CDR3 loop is CASSPGRRDTDTQYF. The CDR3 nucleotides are TGCGCCAGCAGCCCCGGGCGGCGAGACACAGATACGCAGTATTTT.

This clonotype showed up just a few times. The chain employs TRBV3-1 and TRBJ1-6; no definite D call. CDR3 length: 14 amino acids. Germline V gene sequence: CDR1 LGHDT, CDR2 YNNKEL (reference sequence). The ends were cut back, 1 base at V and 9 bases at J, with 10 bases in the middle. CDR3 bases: TGTGCCAGCAGCCAAGTTAACCGGTTTTCACCCCTCCACTTT. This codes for CASSQVNRFSPLHF.

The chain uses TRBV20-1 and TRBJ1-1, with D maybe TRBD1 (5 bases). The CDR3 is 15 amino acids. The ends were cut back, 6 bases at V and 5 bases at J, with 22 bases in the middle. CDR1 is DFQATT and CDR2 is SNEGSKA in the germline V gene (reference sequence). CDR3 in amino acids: CSARTAGGFRTEAFF. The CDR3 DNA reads TGCAGTGCCAGAACGGCGGGGGGTTTTAGGACTGAAGCTTTCTTT.

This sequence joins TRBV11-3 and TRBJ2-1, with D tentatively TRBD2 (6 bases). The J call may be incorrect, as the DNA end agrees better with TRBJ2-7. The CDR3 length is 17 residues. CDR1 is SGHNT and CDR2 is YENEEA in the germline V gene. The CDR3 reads CASSLGMGTPPYNEQYF. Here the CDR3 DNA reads TGTGCCAGCAGCTTAGGCATGGGGACTCCCCCCTACAATGAGCAGTACTTC.

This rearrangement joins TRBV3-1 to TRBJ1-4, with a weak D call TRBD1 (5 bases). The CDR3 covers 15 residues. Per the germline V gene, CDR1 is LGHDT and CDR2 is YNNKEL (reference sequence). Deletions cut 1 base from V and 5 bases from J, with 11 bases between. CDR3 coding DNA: TGTGCCAGCAGCCAAGGGGGACGGGCGAATGAAAAACTGTTTTTT. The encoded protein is CASSQGGRANEKLFF.

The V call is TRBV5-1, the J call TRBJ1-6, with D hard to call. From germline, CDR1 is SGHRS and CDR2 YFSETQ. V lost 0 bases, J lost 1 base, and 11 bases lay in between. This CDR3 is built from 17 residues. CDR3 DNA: TGCGCCAGCAGCTTGGAGGCCGACTTTTCCTATAATTCACCCCTCCACTTT. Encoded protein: CASSLEADFSYNSPLHF. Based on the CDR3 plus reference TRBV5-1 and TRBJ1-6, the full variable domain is KAGVTQTPRYLIKTRGQQVTLSCSPISGHRSVSWYQQTPGQGLQFLFEYFSETQRNKGNFPGRFSGRQFSNSRSEMNVSTLELGDSALYLCASSLEADFSYNSPLHFGNGTRLTVT.

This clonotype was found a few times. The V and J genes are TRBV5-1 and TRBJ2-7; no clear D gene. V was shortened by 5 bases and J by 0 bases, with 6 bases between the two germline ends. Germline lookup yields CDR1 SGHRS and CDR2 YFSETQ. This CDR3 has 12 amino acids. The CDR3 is CASRRVSYEQYF. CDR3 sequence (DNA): TGCGCCAGCAGGCGTGTCTCCTACGAGCAGTACTTC.